A selection of T cell receptor beta chains follows, all from one sample in a study of cytomegalovirus exposure and HLA in healthy donors. Repertoires were generated with immunoSEQ multiplex PCR, while TCRdb's copy carries only in-frame clones and drops some. The table lists about 170,000 clones, roughly nine tenths of them singletons. The sequencing input was PBMCs. The receptors were sampled from a man aged 18 to 30 in good health and CMV-seropositive. Both conserved end residues are part of each CDR3. The D gene is left open where the match is weak. Clone size is stated in some rows and not others, as once, few, many or a class when expanded.

D gene | J gene | clone size | V gene | CDR3 protein | CDR3 DNA
- | TRBJ2-7 | - | TRBV19 | CASSPGRGYEQYF | TGTGCCAGTAGTCCTGGGAGAGGGTACGAGCAGTACTTC
- | TRBJ1-1 | once | TRBV2 | CASRAWGDEAFF | TGTGCCAGCCGGGCGTGGGGGGATGAAGCTTTCTTT
- | TRBJ1-3 | - | TRBV19 | CASSIRGNSGNTIYF | TGTGCCAGTAGTATACGAGGTAACTCTGGAAACACCATATATTTT
TRBD1 | TRBJ1-2 | - | TRBV4-2 | CASSSGQGDYGYTF | TGTGCCAGCAGCTCAGGACAGGGAGACTATGGCTACACCTTC
TRBD1 | TRBJ1-6 | - | TRBV5-4 | CASSRPQGSLHF | TGTGCCAGCAGCCGTCCACAGGGGTCCCTCCACTTT
- | TRBJ1-2 | - | TRBV5-3 | CARSSPLLGEDGYGYTF | TGTGCCAGAAGCTCGCCCCTCCTCGGGGAGGACGGCTATGGCTACACCTTC
TRBD1 | TRBJ2-3 | - | TRBV7-7 | CASSLDGTVRYF | TGTGCTAGCAGCTTAGACGGGACAGTGAGGTATTTT
TRBD1 | TRBJ1-4 | few | TRBV6-5 | CASRGQGIIEKLFF | TGTGCCAGCAGGGGACAGGGAATTATTGAAAAACTGTTTTTT
- | TRBJ1-5 | - | TRBV27 | CASSSTGPNQPQHF | TGTGCCAGCAGTAGTACAGGTCCTAATCAGCCCCAGCATTTT
- | TRBJ2-3 | - | TRBV4-3 | CASSQVVRGGDTQYF | TGCGCCAGCAGCCAAGTCGTACGGGGAGGAGATACGCAGTATTTT
- | TRBJ1-2 | - | TRBV30 | CACSHPGDPFYGYTF | TGTGCCTGCTCTCACCCAGGGGATCCCTTCTATGGCTACACCTTC
- | TRBJ1-5 | once | TRBV2 | CASSDRARSQPQHF | TGTGCCAGCAGTGACAGGGCGCGTAGTCAGCCCCAGCATTTT
- | TRBJ2-7 | - | TRBV6-1 | CASSESRQGPSEQYF | TGTGCCAGCAGTGAGAGCCGGCAGGGTCCGAGTGAGCAGTACTTC
TRBD1 | TRBJ2-1 | - | TRBV19 | CASSIWGQGAGSYNEQFF | TGTGCCAGTAGTATATGGGGACAGGGGGCGGGCTCCTACAATGAGCAGTTCTTC
- | TRBJ2-1 | - | TRBV4-1 | CASSQTPGSYNEQFF | TGCGCCAGCAGCCAAACTCCGGGGTCCTACAATGAGCAGTTCTTC
- | TRBJ2-1 | - | TRBV7-8 | CASSFWEARNEQFF | TGTGCCAGCAGCTTTTGGGAGGCGAGGAATGAGCAGTTCTTC
- | TRBJ1-1 | - | TRBV29-1 | CSVEGRTARGNTEAFF | TGCAGCGTTGAAGGACGGACAGCCCGGGGGAACACTGAAGCTTTCTTT
- | TRBJ1-1 | - | TRBV6-1 | CASSLFPGGDTEAFF | TGTGCCAGCAGTTTGTTCCCCGGCGGGGACACTGAAGCTTTCTTT
TRBD1 | TRBJ1-1 | once | TRBV7-9 | CASSGDSRGAEAFF | TGTGCCAGCAGCGGGGACAGTCGAGGGGCTGAAGCTTTCTTT
- | TRBJ1-1 | - | TRBV27 | CASSLSTGWDTEAFF | TGTGCCAGCAGTTTATCCACAGGATGGGACACTGAAGCTTTCTTT
- | TRBJ2-2 | - | TRBV25-1 | CASSDRVSGELFF | TGTGCCAGCAGTGACAGGGTGTCCGGGGAGCTGTTTTTT
- | TRBJ2-3 | - | TRBV21-1 | CASSSRGESGPSDTQYF | TGTGCCAGCAGCTCTCGGGGGGAATCGGGCCCCTCAGATACGCAGTATTTT
TRBD1 | TRBJ1-4 | - | TRBV7-9 | CASSLNRGLNEKLFF | TGTGCCAGCAGCCTCAACAGGGGACTTAATGAAAAACTGTTTTTT
- | TRBJ2-7 | - | TRBV5-4 | CASSLNSYEQYF | TGTGCCAGCAGCTTAAACAGCTACGAGCAGTACTTC
- | TRBJ1-1 | - | TRBV27 | CASKYYMNTEAFF | TGTGCCAGCAAGTACTACATGAACACTGAAGCTTTCTTT
TRBD2 | TRBJ2-1 | - | TRBV18 | CASSLTSGMYNEQFF | TGTGCCAGCTCACTAACTAGCGGGATGTACAATGAGCAGTTCTTC
- | TRBJ2-3 | - | TRBV18 | CASSPNLASTDTQYF | TGTGCCAGCTCACCAAATTTGGCTAGCACAGATACGCAGTATTTT
- | TRBJ2-3 | - | TRBV29-1 | CSVVRLPSSTDTQYF | TGCAGCGTTGTCCGACTCCCATCTAGCACAGATACGCAGTATTTT
- | TRBJ1-2 | - | TRBV30 | CAFYSFSSYGYTF | TGTGCCTTCTACAGCTTTTCCTCCTATGGCTACACCTTC
- | TRBJ2-5 | - | TRBV16 | CASSQSRGETQYF | TGTGCCAGCAGCCAATCCCGGGGGGAGACCCAGTACTTC
- | TRBJ2-7 | - | TRBV27 | CASSLPPSSGPYEQYF | TGTGCCAGCAGTTTACCCCCGAGTAGCGGCCCCTACGAGCAGTACTTC
- | TRBJ1-3 | once | TRBV7-8 | CASSPSSENTIYF | TGTGCCAGCAGCCCCAGTTCCGAAAACACCATATATTTT
- | TRBJ2-3 | once | TRBV5-1 | CASSLTGAGGDTQYF | TGCGCCAGCAGCTTGACAGGCGCCGGGGGAGATACGCAGTATTTT
TRBD1 | TRBJ2-7 | - | TRBV28 | CASRATGGPYEQYF | TGTGCCAGCAGGGCGACAGGGGGACCCTACGAGCAGTACTTC
- | TRBJ2-1 | few | TRBV5-1 | CASSLGQGNEQFF | TGCGCCAGCAGCTTGGGGCAGGGGAATGAGCAGTTCTTC
- | TRBJ1-4 | few | TRBV6-6 | CASNSGRGAEKLFF | TGTGCCAGCAATTCCGGCAGGGGCGCTGAAAAACTGTTTTTT
TRBD1 | TRBJ1-1 | - | TRBV6-5 | CASSYSGQGKGTEAFF | TGTGCCAGCAGTTACTCTGGACAGGGAAAGGGGACTGAAGCTTTCTTT
- | TRBJ1-5 | - | TRBV6-6 | CASSYWAQDNQPQHF | TGTGCCAGCAGTTACTGGGCGCAGGACAATCAGCCCCAGCATTTT
- | TRBJ2-3 | - | TRBV15 | CATSRGQGTDTQYF | TGTGCCACCAGCAGAGGACAGGGCACAGATACGCAGTATTTT
TRBD1 | TRBJ1-2 | - | TRBV7-2 | CASSVRGPSGTGYTF | TGTGCCAGCAGCGTCAGGGGGCCGTCTGGGACGGGCTACACCTTC
TRBD1 | TRBJ1-2 | - | TRBV19 | CASSLRDSSNYGYTF | TGTGCCAGTAGTCTACGGGACAGTTCTAACTATGGCTACACCTTC
- | TRBJ1-2 | once | TRBV27 | CASSLSRLSYGYTF | TGTGCCAGCAGTTTATCGAGACTATCCTATGGCTACACCTTC
- | TRBJ1-1 | once | TRBV13 | CASRLPLGGERAEAFF | TGTGCCAGCAGGCTTCCCCTTGGGGGGGAGCGGGCTGAAGCTTTCTTT
- | TRBJ1-3 | - | TRBV9 | CASSGGSSGNTIYF | TGTGCCAGCAGCGGCGGGAGCTCTGGAAACACCATATATTTT
TRBD2 | TRBJ2-7 | - | TRBV7-2 | CASSLVIAGGGHEQYF | TGTGCCAGCAGCTTAGTCATAGCGGGAGGGGGCCACGAGCAGTACTTC
TRBD2 | TRBJ2-2 | - | TRBV28 | CASSTVAGAYTGELFF | TGTGCCAGCAGTACGGTAGCGGGAGCTTACACCGGGGAGCTGTTTTTT
- | TRBJ2-7 | - | TRBV5-4 | CASSYGGTREQYF | TGTGCCAGCAGTTATGGCGGGACGCGAGAGCAGTACTTC
- | TRBJ1-1 | - | TRBV2 | CASARGGLSTEAFF | TGTGCCAGCGCCCGGGGGGGGCTGAGCACTGAAGCTTTCTTT
- | TRBJ2-1 | - | TRBV27 | CASSFEGDEQFF | TGTGCCAGCAGTTTCGAGGGAGATGAGCAGTTCTTC
TRBD2 | TRBJ2-1 | - | TRBV6-5 | CASSKQLAGEGEQFF | TGTGCCAGCAGTAAACAATTAGCGGGGGAGGGTGAGCAGTTCTTC
- | TRBJ2-5 | - | TRBV18 | CASSPPSEKTQYF | TGTGCCAGCTCACCACCGTCGGAGAAGACCCAGTACTTC
TRBD1 | TRBJ2-1 | - | TRBV7-3 | CASSPMDRGNEQFF | TGTGCCAGCAGCCCTATGGACAGGGGCAATGAGCAGTTCTTC
TRBD2 | TRBJ2-7 | - | TRBV7-2 | CASSLVSGTSGSYEQYF | TGTGCCAGCAGCTTAGTTTCTGGGACTAGCGGGAGCTACGAGCAGTACTTC
- | TRBJ1-2 | - | TRBV6-5 | CASTRTAVTNYGYTF | TGTGCCAGCACTAGGACAGCCGTCACCAACTATGGCTACACCTTC
- | TRBJ1-2 | - | TRBV9 | CASSVGTTYGYTF | TGTGCCAGCAGCGTAGGGACAACGTATGGCTACACCTTC
- | TRBJ2-1 | few | TRBV7-6 | CASSLTSRSEQFF | TGTGCCAGCAGCCTAACAAGTCGGAGTGAGCAGTTCTTC